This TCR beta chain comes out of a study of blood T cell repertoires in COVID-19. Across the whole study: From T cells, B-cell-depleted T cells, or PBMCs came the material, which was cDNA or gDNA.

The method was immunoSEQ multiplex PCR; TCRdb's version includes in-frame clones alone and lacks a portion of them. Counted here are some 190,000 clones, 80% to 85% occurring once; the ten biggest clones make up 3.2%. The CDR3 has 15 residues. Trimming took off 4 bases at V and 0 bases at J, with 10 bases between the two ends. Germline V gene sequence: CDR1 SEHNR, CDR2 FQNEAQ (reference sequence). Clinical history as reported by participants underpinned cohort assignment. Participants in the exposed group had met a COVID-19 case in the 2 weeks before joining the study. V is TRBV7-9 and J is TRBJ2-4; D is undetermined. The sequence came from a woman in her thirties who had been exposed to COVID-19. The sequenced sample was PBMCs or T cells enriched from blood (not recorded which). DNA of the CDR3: TGTGCCAGCAGCTCCCTAGATCTAGCCAAAAACATTCAGTACTTC. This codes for CASSSLDLAKNIQYF.